What follows are 24 T cell receptor beta chains derived from one specimen sequenced in a study of cytomegalovirus exposure and HLA in healthy donors. 13 Jbeta primers and 60 Vbeta primers were used for the PCR. Sequenced by immunoSEQ multiplex PCR; TCRdb stores in-frame clones only, minus some. Among 190,000 or so clones, 83% were seen once, and the ten largest hold around 1.7%. The specimen sequenced was PBMCs. The receptors derive from a man aged 50-59 years in good health and CMV-seronegative.

The rearrangement joins TRBV6-5 to TRBJ2-7, with TRBD2 matching 7 bases. Germline assignment: CDR1 MNHEY and CDR2 SVGAGI. V was pared by 0 bases and J by 3 bases, with 8 bases of the junction left unmatched. The CDR3 consists of 16 residues. The CDR3 DNA follows: TGTGCCAGCAGTTACTCGATGTCCGGGGGGAGCTACGAGCAGTACTTC. Its translation: CASSYSMSGGSYEQYF.

The V and J genes are TRBV6-5 and TRBJ1-1; D is unclear. The CDR3 loop spans 13 amino acids. V shed 5 bases and J shed 6 bases, with 13 bases lying between them. In germline, CDR1 is MNHEY, CDR2 SVGAGI. The CDR3 DNA is TGTGCCAGCAGTGACGGAGGGAGGCCTGAAGCTTTCTTT. Its protein product is CASSDGGRPEAFF.

This clone turned up a few times. The chain is built from TRBV2 and TRBJ2-3; 11 bases map to TRBD1. Germline V gene lookup returns CDR1 SNHLY and CDR2 FYNNEI. Trimming removed 8 bases from V and 3 bases from J; junction bases left unmatched: 4. The CDR3 length is 14 residues. The chain's CDR3 is CASGDRGGTDTQYF. CDR3 nucleotide sequence: TGTGCCAGCGGGGACAGGGGGGGGACAGATACGCAGTATTTT. The full variable domain, completed using reference TRBV2 and TRBJ2-3, is EPEVTQTPSHQVTQMGQEVILRCVPISNHLYFYWYRQILGQKVEFLVSFYNNEISEKSEIFDDQFSVERPDGSNFTLKIRSTKLEDSAMYFCASGDRGGTDTQYFGPGTRLTVL.

This clone was recorded once. The chain links TRBV28 to TRBJ2-5; TRBD2 is a possible D gene (5 bases). CDR3 length: 12 amino acids. From germline, CDR1 is MDHEN and CDR2 SYDVKM. V was trimmed by 5 bases and J by 4 bases, leaving 8 bases between them. In DNA, the CDR3 is TGTGCCAGCAGTGCGGGCCGAGAGACCCAGTACTTC. Protein product: CASSAGRETQYF.

Points on this clone: Other DNA sequences in the sample encode the same CDR3. The chain couples TRBV6-1 to TRBJ2-7, with TRBD1 identical over 11 bases. Trimming cost V 8 bases and J 4 bases; bases outside gene matches: 10. This CDR3 spans 15 amino acids. Germline CDR1 reads MNHNS; CDR2 reads SASEGT. The CDR3 reads CASLPPGTGGYEQYF. CDR3 DNA: TGTGCCAGCCTACCCCCCGGGACAGGGGGGTACGAGCAGTACTTC.

The rearrangement uses TRBV28 and TRBJ2-7; D unresolved. V was cut by 7 bases and J by 1 base, with 8 bases left in between. The germline CDR1 and CDR2 sequences are MDHEN and SYDVKM. The CDR3 is made up of 12 amino acids. The DNA of the CDR3 is TGTGCCAGCACTGCGGCTTCCTACGAGCAGTACTTC. This translates into CASTAASYEQYF.

This clone was counted once. The genes are TRBV14 and TRBJ2-1; TRBD2 aligns across 9 bases. The CDR3 loop spans 16 amino acids. Germline loops: CDR1 SGHDN, CDR2 FVKESK. The V and J ends lost 1 base and 4 bases, in that order; junction bases with no gene match: 5. CDR3 nucleotides: TGTGCCAGCAGCCAAGGCGGCCTAGCGGGGTACAATGAGCAGTTCTTC. Amino acid sequence: CASSQGGLAGYNEQFF.

V is TRBV7-3 and J is TRBJ2-1; 14 bases fit TRBD2. V shed 5 bases and J 6 bases; nucleotides not matched to a gene: 9. Germline CDR1 SGHTA, CDR2 FQGTGA. This CDR3 has 17 amino acids. The CDR3 DNA sequence: TGTGCCAGCAGCCTATCTGGGACTAGCGGGAGTTTCAATGAGCAGTTCTTC. Translation: CASSLSGTSGSFNEQFF.

This rearrangement joins TRBV5-1 to TRBJ2-2; TRBD2 matches 12 bases. Germline V CDR1 and CDR2: SGHRS, YFSETQ. Trimming cost V 1 base and J 4 bases; bases outside gene matches: 2. The CDR3 extends over 16 amino acids. The CDR3 here is CASSLTSGGSTGELFF. For the CDR3, the DNA is TGCGCCAGCAGCTTGACTAGCGGGGGGTCCACCGGGGAGCTGTTTTTT.

This clone was seen a single time. The rearrangement joins TRBV6-5 to TRBJ2-7; TRBD1 aligns across 11 bases. The junction had 3 bases not matched to a gene; V was cut back by 8 bases and J by 6 bases. CDR3 size: 12 residues. Germline V gene data show CDR1 as MNHEY and CDR2 as SVGAGI. This CDR3 is CASGQGAREQYF. Written as DNA, the CDR3 is TGTGCCAGCGGACAGGGGGCCCGCGAGCAGTACTTC.

The chain combines TRBV28 with TRBJ2-1; 11 bases match TRBD2. Per the germline V gene, CDR1 is MDHEN and CDR2 is SYDVKM. J lost 12 bases, V lost 5 bases, and 15 bases had no gene match. The CDR3 covers 16 residues. CDR3 coding DNA: TGTGCCAGCAGTCCGCCCGGGACTAGCGGCAATCAGGGGCAGTTCTTC. The encoded protein is CASSPPGTSGNQGQFF. The full variable domain, its missing parts supplied by reference TRBV28 and TRBJ2-1, is DVKVTQSSRYLVKRTGEKVFLECVQDMDHENMFWYRQDPGLGLRLIYFSYDVKMKEKGDIPEGYSVSREKKERFSLILESASTNQTSMYLCASSPPGTSGNQGQFFGPGTRLTVL.

The chain is built from TRBV11-2 and TRBJ1-5; D unclear. The CDR3 has 13 residues. Germline lookup yields CDR1 SGHAT and CDR2 FQNNGV. Trimming shortened V by 3 bases and J by 7 bases, and 10 bases separated the two germline ends. The CDR3: CASSLGGSQPQHF. In DNA, the CDR3 is TGTGCCAGCAGCTTGGGTGGGAGCCAGCCCCAGCATTTT.

V usage is TRBV28 and J usage is TRBJ2-1, with D uncertain. Trimming left V 2 bases short and J 7 bases short, with 15 bases between. CDR3 length: 15 residues. Germline V gene lookup returns CDR1 MDHEN and CDR2 SYDVKM. This chain's CDR3 is CASSLIGKPENEQFF. The CDR3 DNA reads as TGTGCCAGCAGTTTAATTGGTAAGCCGGAGAATGAGCAGTTCTTC.

The chain has TRBV4-1 and TRBJ2-1, with no clear D. This CDR3 has 15 residues. V lost 1 base and J 10 bases, leaving 17 bases between the germline ends. Per germline, CDR1 MGHRA and CDR2 YSYEKL. The CDR3 sequence: CASSQGLAGTGEQFF. As DNA, the CDR3 is TGCGCCAGCAGCCAAGGACTTGCCGGCACCGGGGAGCAGTTCTTC.

This clone was found once. J is TRBJ1-1 and V is TRBV9; a weak D match, TRBD1 (5 bases). This CDR3 region has 12 residues. V was shortened by 7 bases and J by 10 bases, with 17 bases between the two germline ends. Germline values: CDR1 SGDLS, CDR2 YYNGEE. CDR3 in DNA: TGTGCCAGCGGGGGGGGATACGGTGCAGCTTTCTTT. Translated: CASGGGYGAAFF.

As regards this clone: The sample contains more than one DNA sequence encoding this CDR3. The J gene is TRBJ1-5, the V gene TRBV29-1, with D unclear. V was cut by 4 bases and J by 5 bases, with 9 bases left in between. The germline V gene encodes CDR1 SQVTM and CDR2 ANQGSEA. This CDR3 has 12 residues. CDR3 region: CSVGARDQPQHF. The CDR3 bases are TGCAGCGTTGGAGCGCGGGATCAGCCCCAGCATTTT. The full variable domain, completed using reference TRBV29-1 and TRBJ1-5, is SAVISQKPSRDICQRGTSLTIQCQVDSQVTMMFWYRQQPGQSLTLIATANQGSEATYESGFVIDKFPISRPNLTFSTLTVSNMSPEDSSIYLCSVGARDQPQHFGDGTRLSIL.

The gene calls are TRBV18 and TRBJ1-1, with 8 positions matching TRBD1. CDR3 length: 14 amino acids. CDR1 and CDR2 from the germline V gene are KGHSH and LQKENI. The trim removed 2 bases at V and 3 bases at J, leaving 2 bases unmatched. This chain's CDR3 is CASSPMTGDTEAFF. In DNA, the CDR3 is TGTGCCAGCTCACCAATGACAGGGGACACTGAAGCTTTCTTT.

J is TRBJ2-7 and V is TRBV6-1; D possibly corresponds to TRBD1 (6 bases). The CDR3 has 15 residues. Germline assignment: CDR1 MNHNS and CDR2 SASEGT. Trimming shortened V by 2 bases and J by 3 bases, and 14 bases separated the two germline ends. The CDR3: CASSEPGLQGYEQYF. The DNA of the CDR3 is TGTGCCAGCAGTGAACCCGGATTACAGGGCTACGAGCAGTACTTC.

The rearrangement joins TRBV28 to TRBJ1-5, with D maybe TRBD1 (5 bases). V was shortened by 8 bases and J by 8 bases, with 19 bases between the two germline ends. The germline gives CDR1 MDHEN, CDR2 SYDVKM. There are 14 residues in the CDR3. This CDR3 is CASVRGGFWEPQHF. The CDR3, as DNA: TGTGCCAGCGTCCGGGGGGGGTTTTGGGAGCCCCAGCATTTT.

V is TRBV2 and J is TRBJ2-1; possibly TRBD2 for D (6 bases). V was cut by 6 bases and J by 9 bases, with 15 bases left in between. The V gene's germline CDR1 is SNHLY and CDR2 FYNNEI. This CDR3 is 13 amino acids long. CDR3 nucleotides: TGTGCCAGCAGCCCGCGGGCCGGGGGTGAGCAGTTCTTC. Translation gives CASSPRAGGEQFF.

The DNA of the CDR3 is TGTGCCAGCAGCCCAACTAGCGGCCCCTACAATGAGCAGTTCTTC. This sequence encodes CASSPTSGPYNEQFF. The V and J genes are TRBV7-2 and TRBJ2-1; TRBD2 agrees at 8 bases. Germline loops: CDR1 SGHTA, CDR2 FQGNSA. The CDR3 runs to 15 residues. The ends lost 5 bases at V and 2 bases at J; junction bases unmatched: 5.

This clone was observed a single time. CDR3 protein: CASSLLVLDTQYF. The CDR3 DNA reads as TGTGCCAGCAGCTTGTTAGTTTTAGATACGCAGTATTTT. This chain connects TRBV5-7 to TRBJ2-3; D is undetermined. TRBV5-7 has ORF status, its function being uncertain. The CDR3 runs to 13 residues. With 1 base removed from V and 5 bases from J, the gap between germline ends came to 8 bases.

The chain carries TRBV6-1 and TRBJ2-2, with a possible D match to TRBD1 (5 bases). CDR1 and CDR2 (germline): MNHNS, SASEGT. The CDR3 is 15 amino acids. V lost 3 bases and J lost 8, with 16 bases in between. The CDR3 reads CASSDDYRTRGELFF. In DNA, the CDR3 is TGTGCCAGCAGTGATGATTACAGGACACGGGGGGAGCTGTTTTTT.

This clone was detected only once. The chain carries TRBV5-4 and TRBJ1-1; the D is unclear. CDR3 length: 15 amino acids. Germline V lookup: CDR1 SGHNT, CDR2 YYREEE (reference sequence). The germline V and J ends were trimmed by 4 bases and 0 bases, with 13 bases remaining between them. The CDR3 DNA sequence: TGTGCCAGCAGCCAAATTGGACTGTTGAACACTGAAGCTTTCTTT. It yields the protein CASSQIGLLNTEAFF.